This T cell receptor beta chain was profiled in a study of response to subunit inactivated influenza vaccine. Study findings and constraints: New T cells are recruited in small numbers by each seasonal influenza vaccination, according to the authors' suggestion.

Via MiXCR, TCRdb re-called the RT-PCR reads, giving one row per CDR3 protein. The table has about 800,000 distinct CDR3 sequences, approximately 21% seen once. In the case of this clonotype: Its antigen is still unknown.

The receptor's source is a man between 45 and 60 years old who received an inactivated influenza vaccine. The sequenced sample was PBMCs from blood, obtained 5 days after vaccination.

The CDR3 reads CSATGTSGRTTDTQYF. CDR3 in DNA: TGCAGTGCAACCGGGACTAGCGGGAGGACGACAGATACGCAGTATTTT. The chain employs TRBV20-1 and TRBJ2-3; 15 bases map to TRBD2. J lost 3 bases, V lost 6 bases, and 7 bases had no gene match. CDR1 is DFQATT, CDR2 SNEGSKA, per germline (reference sequence). The CDR3 runs to 16 residues.